This T cell receptor (beta chain) derives from a study of post-analysis software for immune sequencing data. cDNA libraries for TCR beta contained unique molecular identifiers. cDNA molecules numbering some 500,000 came from roughly 1 to 10 million T cells. TCRdb re-called the PCR reads with MiXCR, one entry per CDR3 protein. The repertoire holds hundreds of thousands of distinct CDR3 sequences, approximately 50% seen once, with 4.6% in the top ten. Remarks on this clonotype: Its antigen is still unknown.

Study results and caveats: Samples prepared in the same batch strongly co-clustered by F measure.

The TCR sequence derives from a girl aged 10 to 17 with multiple sclerosis. Sequencing input: blood.

CDR3 loop: CASSFNPGQFRFTEAFF. For the CDR3, the DNA is TGCGCCAGCAGCTTTAACCCGGGACAATTTAGGTTCACTGAAGCTTTCTTT. The J gene is TRBJ1-1, the V gene TRBV5-1; a weak D match, TRBD1 (6 bases). The germline V gene has CDR1 SGHRS and CDR2 YFSETQ. The CDR3 spans 17 residues. The V and J ends lost 2 bases and 4 bases respectively, with 21 bases between them.